One TCR beta chain is described in this entry. The data originate from a study of CD8 T cells in ankylosing spondylitis. TCRdb independently ran MiXCR on the 5' RACE reads; one entry per CDR3 protein. The sample gives approximately 350,000 distinct CDR3 sequences, roughly 14% of which show up once; approximately 1.1% is in the top ten. CDR3 length equals 12 residues. The V gene's germline CDR1 is SQVTM and CDR2 ANQGSEA. This clonotype was sampled from a male donor with ankylosing spondylitis or in good health (not recorded which). V is TRBV29-1 and J is TRBJ1-1; D gene unclear. Sequenced sample: blood, either unsorted or a sorted T cell fraction (not recorded which). CDR3 DNA: TGCAGTTACCTCCCGTGGAACACTGAAGCTTTCTTT. Its protein product is CSYLPWNTEAFF.